This paragraph reports one T cell receptor (beta chain). Its antigen remains unknown. This sample was taken from a study of siplizumab effects on memory and regulatory T cells. Points from the study as a whole: Unstimulated subsets were the mapping target of only a minor fraction of alloreactive clones. Controls had approximately 27% Treg-derived mappable alloreactive CD4+ clones on average, versus approximately 69% with siplizumab.

Around 9.1 x 10^4 TCR templates per sample were assayed. Sequencing used immunoSEQ multiplex PCR; TCRdb keeps in-frame clones, though not all of them. The sample contains over 85,000 clones, approximately 93% of which appear only once. The receptor's source is a human donor in good health. The specimen sequenced was CD8+ T cells sorted from blood.

CDR3 nucleotide sequence: TGTGCCAGCAGCCAAGGGACTACCAGCTCCTACAATGAGCAGTTCTTC. It specifies CASSQGTTSSYNEQFF. The chain combines TRBV4-2 with TRBJ2-1, with D perhaps matching TRBD2 (6 bases). The germline V gene has CDR1 LGHNA and CDR2 YNFKEQ. Trimming took off 1 base at V and 0 bases at J, with 10 bases between the two ends. This CDR3 spans 16 amino acids.